These T cell receptor beta chains were read from a single sample in a study of T cell clones after liver transplantation. Sequenced by immunoSEQ multiplex PCR; TCRdb stores in-frame clones only, minus some. This sample carries some 80,000 clones, 84% of them seen once, and the ten largest clones take 2.1%. The sequencing used CD4+ T cells from blood, collected 48 months after liver transplant. These receptors originate from a human patient who received a liver transplant. Some T cells here may be from the graft donor. Both conserved end residues are part of each CDR3. The D gene is left open where the match is weak. Size tells how often a clone was seen (once, few, many) or the class of an expanded clone, and some rows leave it out.

clone size: NA; CDR3 length: 14; D gene: TRBD1; V gene: TRBV6-5; J gene: TRBJ1-4; CDR3 protein: CASSRDRVAEKLFF; CDR3 DNA: TGTGCCAGCAGCCGCGACAGGGTGGCTGAAAAACTGTTTTTT
clone size: NA; CDR3 length: 15; D gene: NA; V gene: TRBV9; J gene: TRBJ1-3; CDR3 protein: CASSAGSGAGNTIYF; CDR3 DNA: TGTGCCAGCAGCGCCGGATCGGGGGCCGGAAACACCATATATTTT
clone size: NA; CDR3 length: 14; D gene: NA; V gene: TRBV7-2; J gene: TRBJ1-2; CDR3 protein: CASSPGRGPYGYTF; CDR3 DNA: TGTGCCAGCAGCCCCGGTCGGGGGCCCTATGGCTACACCTTC
clone size: NA; CDR3 length: 14; D gene: TRBD1; V gene: TRBV30; J gene: TRBJ1-2; CDR3 protein: CAWSGTGGGDGYTF; CDR3 DNA: TGTGCCTGGAGTGGGACAGGGGGCGGGGATGGCTACACCTTC
clone size: NA; CDR3 length: 15; D gene: TRBD2; V gene: TRBV9; J gene: TRBJ2-1; CDR3 protein: CASSLTSGAYNEQFF; CDR3 DNA: TGTGCCAGCAGCCTGACTAGCGGGGCATACAATGAGCAGTTCTTC
clone size: NA; CDR3 length: 14; D gene: NA; V gene: TRBV7-3; J gene: TRBJ1-3; CDR3 protein: CASSRGDSGNTIYF; CDR3 DNA: TGTGCCAGCAGCCGAGGGGACTCTGGAAACACCATATATTTT
clone size: NA; CDR3 length: 13; D gene: NA; V gene: TRBV7-9; J gene: TRBJ1-5; CDR3 protein: CASSRTERGPQHF; CDR3 DNA: TGTGCCAGCAGTAGGACAGAAAGGGGGCCCCAGCATTTT
clone size: NA; CDR3 length: 14; D gene: TRBD2; V gene: TRBV6-5; J gene: TRBJ2-7; CDR3 protein: CASREGTSGYEQYF; CDR3 DNA: TGTGCCAGCAGGGAAGGGACTAGCGGCTACGAGCAGTACTTC
clone size: few; CDR3 length: 15; D gene: NA; V gene: TRBV5-6; J gene: TRBJ2-2; CDR3 protein: CASSWGWANTGELFF; CDR3 DNA: TGTGCCAGCAGCTGGGGGTGGGCGAACACCGGGGAGCTGTTTTTT
clone size: NA; CDR3 length: 15; D gene: TRBD1; V gene: TRBV7-2; J gene: TRBJ2-7; CDR3 protein: CASSSARTGDGEQYF; CDR3 DNA: TGTGCCAGCAGTTCGGCCCGGACAGGGGATGGGGAGCAGTACTTC
clone size: NA; CDR3 length: 15; D gene: NA; V gene: TRBV15; J gene: TRBJ1-4; CDR3 protein: CATSRGGLGNEKLFF; CDR3 DNA: TGTGCCACCAGCAGAGGAGGGCTTGGCAATGAAAAACTGTTTTTT
clone size: few; CDR3 length: 15; D gene: TRBD1; V gene: TRBV28; J gene: TRBJ2-7; CDR3 protein: CASSPRGTGTNEQYF; CDR3 DNA: TGTGCCAGCAGTCCAAGGGGGACAGGGACGAACGAGCAGTACTTC
clone size: once; CDR3 length: 15; D gene: TRBD1; V gene: TRBV11-3; J gene: TRBJ2-7; CDR3 protein: CASSSTRQGNEEQYF; CDR3 DNA: TGTGCCAGCAGCTCCACGCGACAGGGGAACGAGGAGCAGTACTTC
clone size: NA; CDR3 length: 17; D gene: TRBD2; V gene: TRBV9; J gene: TRBJ2-5; CDR3 protein: CASSVSSGGPYVETQYF; CDR3 DNA: TGTGCCAGCAGCGTATCCAGCGGGGGGCCTTATGTGGAGACCCAGTACTTC
clone size: once; CDR3 length: 14; D gene: NA; V gene: TRBV5-1; J gene: TRBJ1-3; CDR3 protein: CASSLSATGNTIYF; CDR3 DNA: TGCGCCAGCAGCTTATCGGCAACTGGAAACACCATATATTTT
clone size: few; CDR3 length: 15; D gene: TRBD2; V gene: TRBV10-3; J gene: TRBJ2-7; CDR3 protein: CAISGRTSGSNEQYF; CDR3 DNA: TGTGCCATCAGTGGTAGGACTAGCGGGAGTAACGAGCAGTACTTC
clone size: NA; CDR3 length: 17; D gene: NA; V gene: TRBV21-1; J gene: TRBJ1-2; CDR3 protein: CASSPRQGRTPPYGYTF; CDR3 DNA: TGTGCCAGCAGCCCAAGACAGGGGCGCACCCCTCCCTATGGCTACACCTTC